The 24 T cell receptor beta chains given below trace back to one sample, sequenced in a study of beta chain features in type 1 diabetes. The authors reverse transcribed all of the isolated RNA, so sequencing captured expressed TCRB transcripts. Sequencing used immunoSEQ multiplex PCR; TCRdb keeps in-frame clones, though not all of them. The data show over 700,000 clones, roughly 15% seen once. Sample: naive CD4+ T cells from blood. These receptors all stem from a woman younger than 35 in good health.

For this clone: Mismatch with germline at one junction end may stem from a read error. The J gene is TRBJ2-3, the V gene TRBV14, with 12 positions matching TRBD2. In germline, CDR1 is SGHDN, CDR2 FVKESK. The CDR3 runs 15 residues. The CDR3 protein is CASSQGTSGPLPQYF. CDR3 in DNA: TGTGCCAGCAGTCAAGGGACTAGCGGGCCCCTTCCGCAGTATTTT.

This clone was recorded a few times. The chain links TRBV21-1 to TRBJ2-5; TRBD1, the table's D call, lacks a check against the DNA. The J call is in doubt because the DNA end fits TRBJ2-7 better. TRBV21-1 is an annotated pseudogene. The CDR3 covers 15 residues. The CDR3 sequence: CASSPWTGEDYEQYF. CDR3 DNA sequence: TGTGCCAGCAGCCCTTGGACAGGGGAAGACTACGAGCAGTACTTC.

The chain carries TRBV11-3 and TRBJ2-1, with TRBD2 matching 8 bases. The germline V gene encodes CDR1 SGHNT and CDR2 YENEEA. Germline trimming cut 0 bases from V and 9 bases from J; bases unmatched to any gene: 7. The length of the CDR3 is 15 residues. Here the CDR3 DNA reads TGTGCCAGCAGCTTAGAGTCTAGCGGGTTGGTTGAGCAGTTCTTC. Translation: CASSLESSGLVEQFF. The full variable domain, its missing parts supplied by reference TRBV11-3 and TRBJ2-1, is EAGVVQSPRYKIIEKKQPVAFWCNPISGHNTLYWYLQNLGQGPELLIRYENEEAVDDSQLPKDRFSAERLKGVDSTLKIQPAELGDSAVYLCASSLESSGLVEQFFGPGTRLTVL.

This sequence joins TRBV15 and TRBJ2-6; D call uncertain. This CDR3 comprises 17 residues. CDR1 and CDR2 from the germline V gene are LNHNV and YYDKDF (reference sequence). Trimming took off 1 base at V and 0 bases at J, with 10 bases between the two ends. In DNA form, the CDR3 reads TGTGCCACCAGCAGAGTGAGGCAGGACTCTGGGGCCAACGTCCTGACTTTC. It codes for CATSRVRQDSGANVLTF. The whole variable domain, remainder taken from reference TRBV15 and TRBJ2-6, is DAMVIQNPRYQVTQFGKPVTLSCSQTLNHNVMYWYQQKSSQAPKLLFHYYDKDFNNEADTPDNFQSRRPNTSFCFLDIRSPGLGDTAMYLCATSRVRQDSGANVLTFGAGSRLTVL.

CDR3 nucleotide sequence: TGTGCCAGCTCACCACAGGGGGCCAACTTTTACAATGAGCAGTTCTTC. It yields the protein CASSPQGANFYNEQFF. This chain connects TRBV18 to TRBJ2-1; 7 bases are a match to TRBD1. The germline V gene encodes CDR1 KGHSH and CDR2 LQKENI. V was clipped by 1 base and J by 4 bases; unmatched bases: 7. CDR3 size: 16 residues.

The chain combines TRBV28 with TRBJ2-7; D might be TRBD1 (6 bases). Trimming pared 2 bases from V and 5 bases from J, leaving 10 bases between. Germline loops: CDR1 MDHEN, CDR2 SYDVKM. The CDR3 is 13 residues long. The CDR3 loop reads CASSLARQDEQYF. For the CDR3, the DNA is TGTGCCAGCAGTTTAGCGCGACAGGACGAGCAGTACTTC. The whole variable domain, filled in from reference TRBV28 and TRBJ2-7, reads DVKVTQSSRYLVKRTGEKVFLECVQDMDHENMFWYRQDPGLGLRLIYFSYDVKMKEKGDIPEGYSVSREKKERFSLILESASTNQTSMYLCASSLARQDEQYFGPGTRLTVT.

This clone was counted once. This sample includes further DNA sequences coding for the same CDR3. This sequence joins TRBV5-8 and TRBJ2-7, with D unclear. CDR3 length equals 12 residues. Deletions cut 0 bases from V and 4 bases from J, with 5 bases between. CDR1 and CDR2 (germline): SGHTS, YDEGEE. The DNA for the CDR3 is TGTGCCAGCAGCTTGGTTAGGTACGAGCAGTACTTC. This codes for CASSLVRYEQYF.

V usage is TRBV11-2 and J usage is TRBJ2-3, with D perhaps matching TRBD2 (5 bases). V gave up 3 bases and J gave up 14 bases, with 15 bases separating them. The CDR3 extends over 12 amino acids. Germline V lookup: CDR1 SGHAT, CDR2 FQNNGV. Here the CDR3 reads CASSFLEERRYF. CDR3 nucleotide sequence: TGTGCCAGCAGCTTTTTAGAAGAGCGGCGGTATTTT.

J is TRBJ2-5 and V is TRBV2; 9 bases match TRBD2. The CDR3 loop spans 15 amino acids. Looked up from germline, CDR1 is SNHLY and CDR2 is FYNNEI. J lost 4 bases, V lost 8 bases, and 11 bases had no gene match. In DNA, the CDR3 is TGTGCCAGCCGTGGAGGGCGGGAGGGCACAGAGACCCAGTACTTC. As protein: CASRGGREGTETQYF.

This clone was observed a handful of times. This chain links TRBV5-4 with TRBJ2-5, with D uncertain. CDR1 is SGHNT, CDR2 YYREEE, per germline (reference sequence). V lost 4 bases to trimming and J lost 1 base, with 8 bases between them. The CDR3 totals 13 residues. CDR3 amino acids: CASSAQIQETQYF. The CDR3, as DNA: TGTGCCAGCAGCGCCCAGATCCAAGAGACCCAGTACTTC. The full variable domain, in which reference TRBV5-4 and TRBJ2-5 provide the parts outside the CDR3, is ETGVTQSPTHLIKTRGQQVTLRCSSQSGHNTVSWYQQALGQGPQFIFQYYREEENGRGNFPPRFSGLQFPNYSSELNVNALELDDSALYLCASSAQIQETQYFGPGTRLLVL.

The chain employs TRBV7-9 and TRBJ1-1, with D possibly matching TRBD1 (5 bases). CDR3 length: 14 residues. Per germline, CDR1 SEHNR and CDR2 FQNEAQ (reference sequence). V lost 3 bases to trimming and J lost 0 bases, with 8 bases between them. The CDR3 DNA follows: TGTGCCAGCAGCTTCGACAGTATGAACACTGAAGCTTTCTTT. Protein: CASSFDSMNTEAFF.

This chain connects TRBV28 to TRBJ2-1; 7 bases are a match to TRBD2. The V segment lost 6 bases and the J segment 6 bases; nucleotides outside the gene matches: 11. In germline, CDR1 is MDHEN, CDR2 SYDVKM. The CDR3 has 15 amino acids. The CDR3: CASSTPGGVTNEQFF. CDR3 bases: TGTGCCAGCAGCACACCGGGGGGAGTGACCAATGAGCAGTTCTTC.

J is TRBJ2-1 and V is TRBV28, with 7 bases matching TRBD2. Trimming took 6 bases from V and 9 from J; bases not matched to a gene: 8. Germline V gene lookup returns CDR1 MDHEN and CDR2 SYDVKM. The CDR3 has 13 residues. CDR3 sequence reads: CASSMPSGGEQFF. The CDR3 DNA is TGTGCCAGCAGCATGCCTAGCGGTGGTGAGCAGTTCTTC.

The chain recombines TRBV11-2 with TRBJ2-1, with TRBD1 matching 9 bases. Germline assignment: CDR1 SGHAT and CDR2 FQNNGV. The CDR3 loop spans 16 amino acids. The trim removed 2 bases at V and 4 bases at J, leaving 6 bases unmatched. CDR3 sequence (DNA): TGTGCCAGCAGCTTATCCGGGACAGGGTTTTACAATGAGCAGTTCTTC. Amino acids: CASSLSGTGFYNEQFF. Combining the CDR3 with reference TRBV11-2 and TRBJ2-1 gives the whole variable domain EAGVAQSPRYKIIEKRQSVAFWCNPISGHATLYWYQQILGQGPKLLIQFQNNGVVDDSQLPKDRFSAERLKGVDSTLKIQPAKLEDSAVYLCASSLSGTGFYNEQFFGPGTRLTVL.

The chain recombines TRBV6-5 with TRBJ2-7, with 8 bases fitting TRBD2. Germline loops: CDR1 MNHEY, CDR2 SVGAGI. The length of the CDR3 is 15 residues. V was clipped by 7 bases and J by 0 bases; unmatched bases: 8. The CDR3: CASNPGGTRSYEQYF. CDR3 nucleotide sequence: TGTGCCAGCAACCCGGGGGGGACTCGCTCCTACGAGCAGTACTTC.

CDR3: CASSPGSGRARETQYF. CDR3 DNA: TGTGCCAGCAGCCCAGGAAGCGGGAGGGCCAGGGAGACCCAGTACTTC. The J gene is TRBJ2-5, the V gene TRBV9, with TRBD2 matching 10 bases. The junction had 11 bases not matched to a gene; V was cut back by 4 bases and J by 5 bases. This CDR3 has 16 amino acids. Looked up from germline, CDR1 is SGDLS and CDR2 is YYNGEE.

The rearrangement links TRBV28 to TRBJ2-1; D might be TRBD1 or TRBD2, each matching 5 bases. This CDR3 region has 18 residues. Per germline, CDR1 MDHEN and CDR2 SYDVKM. V dropped 2 bases and J dropped 0 bases, with 17 bases sitting between them. The DNA for the CDR3 is TGTGCCAGCAGTTTAGGGACCTTGGGTCTGAGCTCCTACAATGAGCAGTTCTTC. Protein: CASSLGTLGLSSYNEQFF.

This clone was found a few times. The V call is TRBV2, the J call TRBJ2-6; TRBD1 matches 7 bases. The CDR3 runs 16 residues. With 7 bases clipped from V and 0 bases from J, the junction kept 6 bases outside the gene matches. Per germline, CDR1 SNHLY and CDR2 FYNNEI. CDR3 protein: CASKTGPTSGANVLTF. The CDR3 nucleotides are TGTGCCAGCAAGACAGGGCCAACCTCTGGGGCCAACGTCCTGACTTTC.

This clone was observed a few times. V usage is TRBV28 and J usage is TRBJ2-1, with 15 bases aligning to TRBD2. Germline V lookup: CDR1 MDHEN, CDR2 SYDVKM. V shed 5 bases and J 7 bases; nucleotides not matched to a gene: 9. This CDR3 has 17 residues. The CDR3: CASSAKTGTSGRNEQFF. CDR3 nucleotide sequence: TGTGCCAGCAGTGCAAAAACCGGGACTAGCGGGAGGAATGAGCAGTTCTTC.

This clone was counted between two and nine times. The chain is built from TRBV5-4 and TRBJ2-4; 10 bases agree with TRBD1. Germline CDR1 and CDR2: SGHNT and YYREEE (reference sequence). There are 16 residues in the CDR3. The J segment lost 0 bases and the V segment lost 4 bases, leaving 4 bases of the junction unmatched. DNA of the CDR3: TGTGCCAGCAGCGGATGGACAGGGGGAGCCAAAAACATTCAGTACTTC. Translated: CASSGWTGGAKNIQYF.

This clone was seen a handful of times. This same CDR3 is encoded by further DNA sequences in the sample. This chain joins TRBV28 and TRBJ2-5; D is unresolved. The V end was cut by 6 bases, the J end by 4 bases, with 6 bases between. This CDR3 spans 11 amino acids. Germline V lookup: CDR1 MDHEN, CDR2 SYDVKM. The CDR3 nucleotides read TGTGCCAGCAGCCCGAGAGAGACCCAGTACTTC. Amino acid sequence: CASSPRETQYF.

The table lists this clone with a few counts. CDR3 sequence reads: CASSKKRIGVAYEQYF. In nucleotides, the CDR3 is TGCGCCAGCAGTAAGAAAAGGATCGGGGTCGCCTACGAGCAGTACTTC. V and J are TRBV23-1 and TRBJ2-7; the D gene is possibly TRBD2 (5 bases). TRBV23-1 is treated as an ORF (open reading frame) with a function not yet certain. The V gene lost 5 bases and the J gene lost 2 bases, with 19 bases spanning the gap. CDR3 length equals 16 residues.

This clone has more than one count but fewer than ten. The junction departs from the called germline gene at one end, perhaps through a read error. V and J are TRBV28 and TRBJ1-2, with D perhaps TRBD1 (5 bases). The CDR3 length is 12 residues. CDR1 and CDR2 from the germline V gene are MDHEN and SYDVKM. CDR3 amino acids: CASRTDGGVLGF. Here the CDR3 DNA reads TGTGCCAGCAGAACAGACGGAGGGGTTTTAGGCTTC.

The rearrangement joins TRBV18 to TRBJ2-3; unclear D gene. CDR3 length: 12 residues. Germline loops: CDR1 KGHSH, CDR2 LQKENI. V lost 4 bases to trimming and J lost 4 bases, with 6 bases between them. In DNA, the CDR3 is TGTGCCAGCTCACGAACGGCAGATACGCAGTATTTT. It translates to CASSRTADTQYF.